What follows are 11 T cell receptor beta chains derived from one specimen sequenced in a study of blood T cell repertoires in COVID-19. Libraries were prepared by immunoSEQ multiplex PCR; TCRdb keeps only in-frame clonotypes and omits some of them. The sample carries about 240,000 clones, about 84% recorded once. Sequencing used peripheral blood. The receptors originated from an elderly man with acute or convalescent COVID-19.

V usage is TRBV9 and J usage is TRBJ1-2; 7 nucleotides line up with TRBD1. The V gene end was trimmed by 2 bases and the J gene end by 1 base; junction bases not matched to a gene: 5. CDR1 is SGDLS, CDR2 YYNGEE, per germline. This CDR3 spans 15 amino acids. The CDR3 loop is CASSVTGDSNYGYTF. The CDR3 DNA is TGTGCCAGCAGCGTTACGGGGGACAGTAACTATGGCTACACCTTC.

The J gene is TRBJ2-1, the V gene TRBV7-7; possibly TRBD2 for D (5 bases). Germline V gene data show CDR1 as SSHAT and CDR2 as FNYEAQ (reference sequence). CDR3 length: 11 amino acids. The CDR3 nucleotides read TGTGCTAGTAGTTCTGGAGGAGAGCAGTTCTTC. Encoded protein: CASSSGGEQFF.

V and J are TRBV2 and TRBJ2-2; 7 bases line up with TRBD1. Germline V gives CDR1 SNHLY, CDR2 FYNNEI. V trimming: 6 bases; J trimming: 9 bases; junction bases outside the gene matches: 4. CDR3 length: 12 amino acids. The CDR3 loop is CASRAQGRELFF. The CDR3 DNA reads TGTGCCAGCAGGGCACAGGGGAGGGAGCTGTTTTTT.

This clone has a handful of counts. The genes are TRBV12-3 or TRBV12-4 and TRBJ1-5, with D possibly TRBD1 on 5 matching bases. With 6 bases removed from V and 6 bases from J, the gap between germline ends came to 12 bases. The CDR3 loop spans 13 amino acids. CDR3 in DNA: TGTGCCAGCAGGCTGGGACTGGGTCAGCCCCAGCATTTT. Amino acid sequence: CASRLGLGQPQHF.

The V call is TRBV6-5, the J call TRBJ1-1, with a weak D call TRBD1 (6 bases). CDR1 is MNHEY, CDR2 SVGAGI, per germline. The CDR3 extends over 15 amino acids. Deletions cut 2 bases from V and 1 base from J, with 11 bases between. CDR3 amino acids: CASSYALTGNTEAFF. The CDR3 DNA reads TGTGCCAGCAGTTACGCCCTGACAGGGAACACTGAAGCTTTCTTT.

The chain links TRBV10-3 to TRBJ2-5; 7 bases agree with TRBD1. Germline V gene data show CDR1 as ENHRY and CDR2 as SYGVKD. The ends lost 3 bases at V and 7 bases at J; junction bases unmatched: 8. CDR3 length: 14 amino acids. CDR3 residues: CAISEGGSRGTQYF. Written as DNA, the CDR3 is TGTGCCATCAGTGAAGGGGGCTCGAGAGGGACCCAGTACTTC.

This chain connects TRBV6-5 to TRBJ2-3, with TRBD1 matching over 8 bases. V dropped 3 bases and J dropped 1; count of bases not matched to a gene: 6. The CDR3 consists of 16 residues. Germline V CDR1 and CDR2: MNHEY, SVGAGI. Here the CDR3 reads CASSYSRGQGTDTQYF. The CDR3 nucleotides are TGTGCCAGCAGTTATTCCCGGGGACAGGGCACAGATACGCAGTATTTT.

The gene calls are TRBV12-3 or TRBV12-4 and TRBJ1-1; D remains unclear. With 5 bases removed from V and 6 bases from J, the gap between germline ends came to 13 bases. The CDR3 has 13 amino acids. CDR3 bases: TGTGCCAGCAGTGGGAGGCTATCAGCTGAAGCTTTCTTT. Protein sequence: CASSGRLSAEAFF.

V and J are TRBV7-8 and TRBJ2-3; D is ambiguous. This CDR3 has 13 residues. Trimming cost V 3 bases and J 4 bases, with 8 bases left between them. Germline loops: CDR1 SGHVS, CDR2 FQNEAQ. The CDR3 spells CASSFGSSDTQYF. CDR3 nucleotide sequence: TGTGCCAGCAGCTTCGGGTCCTCAGATACGCAGTATTTT.

V usage is TRBV3-1 (or the pseudogene TRBV3-2) and J usage is TRBJ1-3; maybe TRBD1 (6 bases). Germline CDR1 reads LGHDT; CDR2 reads YNNKEL (reference sequence). V dropped 4 bases and J dropped 3 bases, with 10 bases sitting between them. The length of the CDR3 is 14 residues. Here the CDR3 reads CASSPTGLGNTIYF. The DNA for the CDR3 is TGTGCCAGCAGCCCGACAGGTCTTGGAAACACCATATATTTT.

This clone was detected only a few times. This chain connects TRBV5-1 to TRBJ1-6, with a possible D match to TRBD1 (5 bases). This CDR3 has 15 residues. Germline-derived CDR1 and CDR2 are SGHRS and YFSETQ. V dropped 2 bases and J dropped 8 bases, with 14 bases sitting between them. In DNA form, the CDR3 reads TGCGCCAGCAGCTTCCAGGGTGGGAAAGATTCACCCCTCCACTTT. This encodes CASSFQGGKDSPLHF.